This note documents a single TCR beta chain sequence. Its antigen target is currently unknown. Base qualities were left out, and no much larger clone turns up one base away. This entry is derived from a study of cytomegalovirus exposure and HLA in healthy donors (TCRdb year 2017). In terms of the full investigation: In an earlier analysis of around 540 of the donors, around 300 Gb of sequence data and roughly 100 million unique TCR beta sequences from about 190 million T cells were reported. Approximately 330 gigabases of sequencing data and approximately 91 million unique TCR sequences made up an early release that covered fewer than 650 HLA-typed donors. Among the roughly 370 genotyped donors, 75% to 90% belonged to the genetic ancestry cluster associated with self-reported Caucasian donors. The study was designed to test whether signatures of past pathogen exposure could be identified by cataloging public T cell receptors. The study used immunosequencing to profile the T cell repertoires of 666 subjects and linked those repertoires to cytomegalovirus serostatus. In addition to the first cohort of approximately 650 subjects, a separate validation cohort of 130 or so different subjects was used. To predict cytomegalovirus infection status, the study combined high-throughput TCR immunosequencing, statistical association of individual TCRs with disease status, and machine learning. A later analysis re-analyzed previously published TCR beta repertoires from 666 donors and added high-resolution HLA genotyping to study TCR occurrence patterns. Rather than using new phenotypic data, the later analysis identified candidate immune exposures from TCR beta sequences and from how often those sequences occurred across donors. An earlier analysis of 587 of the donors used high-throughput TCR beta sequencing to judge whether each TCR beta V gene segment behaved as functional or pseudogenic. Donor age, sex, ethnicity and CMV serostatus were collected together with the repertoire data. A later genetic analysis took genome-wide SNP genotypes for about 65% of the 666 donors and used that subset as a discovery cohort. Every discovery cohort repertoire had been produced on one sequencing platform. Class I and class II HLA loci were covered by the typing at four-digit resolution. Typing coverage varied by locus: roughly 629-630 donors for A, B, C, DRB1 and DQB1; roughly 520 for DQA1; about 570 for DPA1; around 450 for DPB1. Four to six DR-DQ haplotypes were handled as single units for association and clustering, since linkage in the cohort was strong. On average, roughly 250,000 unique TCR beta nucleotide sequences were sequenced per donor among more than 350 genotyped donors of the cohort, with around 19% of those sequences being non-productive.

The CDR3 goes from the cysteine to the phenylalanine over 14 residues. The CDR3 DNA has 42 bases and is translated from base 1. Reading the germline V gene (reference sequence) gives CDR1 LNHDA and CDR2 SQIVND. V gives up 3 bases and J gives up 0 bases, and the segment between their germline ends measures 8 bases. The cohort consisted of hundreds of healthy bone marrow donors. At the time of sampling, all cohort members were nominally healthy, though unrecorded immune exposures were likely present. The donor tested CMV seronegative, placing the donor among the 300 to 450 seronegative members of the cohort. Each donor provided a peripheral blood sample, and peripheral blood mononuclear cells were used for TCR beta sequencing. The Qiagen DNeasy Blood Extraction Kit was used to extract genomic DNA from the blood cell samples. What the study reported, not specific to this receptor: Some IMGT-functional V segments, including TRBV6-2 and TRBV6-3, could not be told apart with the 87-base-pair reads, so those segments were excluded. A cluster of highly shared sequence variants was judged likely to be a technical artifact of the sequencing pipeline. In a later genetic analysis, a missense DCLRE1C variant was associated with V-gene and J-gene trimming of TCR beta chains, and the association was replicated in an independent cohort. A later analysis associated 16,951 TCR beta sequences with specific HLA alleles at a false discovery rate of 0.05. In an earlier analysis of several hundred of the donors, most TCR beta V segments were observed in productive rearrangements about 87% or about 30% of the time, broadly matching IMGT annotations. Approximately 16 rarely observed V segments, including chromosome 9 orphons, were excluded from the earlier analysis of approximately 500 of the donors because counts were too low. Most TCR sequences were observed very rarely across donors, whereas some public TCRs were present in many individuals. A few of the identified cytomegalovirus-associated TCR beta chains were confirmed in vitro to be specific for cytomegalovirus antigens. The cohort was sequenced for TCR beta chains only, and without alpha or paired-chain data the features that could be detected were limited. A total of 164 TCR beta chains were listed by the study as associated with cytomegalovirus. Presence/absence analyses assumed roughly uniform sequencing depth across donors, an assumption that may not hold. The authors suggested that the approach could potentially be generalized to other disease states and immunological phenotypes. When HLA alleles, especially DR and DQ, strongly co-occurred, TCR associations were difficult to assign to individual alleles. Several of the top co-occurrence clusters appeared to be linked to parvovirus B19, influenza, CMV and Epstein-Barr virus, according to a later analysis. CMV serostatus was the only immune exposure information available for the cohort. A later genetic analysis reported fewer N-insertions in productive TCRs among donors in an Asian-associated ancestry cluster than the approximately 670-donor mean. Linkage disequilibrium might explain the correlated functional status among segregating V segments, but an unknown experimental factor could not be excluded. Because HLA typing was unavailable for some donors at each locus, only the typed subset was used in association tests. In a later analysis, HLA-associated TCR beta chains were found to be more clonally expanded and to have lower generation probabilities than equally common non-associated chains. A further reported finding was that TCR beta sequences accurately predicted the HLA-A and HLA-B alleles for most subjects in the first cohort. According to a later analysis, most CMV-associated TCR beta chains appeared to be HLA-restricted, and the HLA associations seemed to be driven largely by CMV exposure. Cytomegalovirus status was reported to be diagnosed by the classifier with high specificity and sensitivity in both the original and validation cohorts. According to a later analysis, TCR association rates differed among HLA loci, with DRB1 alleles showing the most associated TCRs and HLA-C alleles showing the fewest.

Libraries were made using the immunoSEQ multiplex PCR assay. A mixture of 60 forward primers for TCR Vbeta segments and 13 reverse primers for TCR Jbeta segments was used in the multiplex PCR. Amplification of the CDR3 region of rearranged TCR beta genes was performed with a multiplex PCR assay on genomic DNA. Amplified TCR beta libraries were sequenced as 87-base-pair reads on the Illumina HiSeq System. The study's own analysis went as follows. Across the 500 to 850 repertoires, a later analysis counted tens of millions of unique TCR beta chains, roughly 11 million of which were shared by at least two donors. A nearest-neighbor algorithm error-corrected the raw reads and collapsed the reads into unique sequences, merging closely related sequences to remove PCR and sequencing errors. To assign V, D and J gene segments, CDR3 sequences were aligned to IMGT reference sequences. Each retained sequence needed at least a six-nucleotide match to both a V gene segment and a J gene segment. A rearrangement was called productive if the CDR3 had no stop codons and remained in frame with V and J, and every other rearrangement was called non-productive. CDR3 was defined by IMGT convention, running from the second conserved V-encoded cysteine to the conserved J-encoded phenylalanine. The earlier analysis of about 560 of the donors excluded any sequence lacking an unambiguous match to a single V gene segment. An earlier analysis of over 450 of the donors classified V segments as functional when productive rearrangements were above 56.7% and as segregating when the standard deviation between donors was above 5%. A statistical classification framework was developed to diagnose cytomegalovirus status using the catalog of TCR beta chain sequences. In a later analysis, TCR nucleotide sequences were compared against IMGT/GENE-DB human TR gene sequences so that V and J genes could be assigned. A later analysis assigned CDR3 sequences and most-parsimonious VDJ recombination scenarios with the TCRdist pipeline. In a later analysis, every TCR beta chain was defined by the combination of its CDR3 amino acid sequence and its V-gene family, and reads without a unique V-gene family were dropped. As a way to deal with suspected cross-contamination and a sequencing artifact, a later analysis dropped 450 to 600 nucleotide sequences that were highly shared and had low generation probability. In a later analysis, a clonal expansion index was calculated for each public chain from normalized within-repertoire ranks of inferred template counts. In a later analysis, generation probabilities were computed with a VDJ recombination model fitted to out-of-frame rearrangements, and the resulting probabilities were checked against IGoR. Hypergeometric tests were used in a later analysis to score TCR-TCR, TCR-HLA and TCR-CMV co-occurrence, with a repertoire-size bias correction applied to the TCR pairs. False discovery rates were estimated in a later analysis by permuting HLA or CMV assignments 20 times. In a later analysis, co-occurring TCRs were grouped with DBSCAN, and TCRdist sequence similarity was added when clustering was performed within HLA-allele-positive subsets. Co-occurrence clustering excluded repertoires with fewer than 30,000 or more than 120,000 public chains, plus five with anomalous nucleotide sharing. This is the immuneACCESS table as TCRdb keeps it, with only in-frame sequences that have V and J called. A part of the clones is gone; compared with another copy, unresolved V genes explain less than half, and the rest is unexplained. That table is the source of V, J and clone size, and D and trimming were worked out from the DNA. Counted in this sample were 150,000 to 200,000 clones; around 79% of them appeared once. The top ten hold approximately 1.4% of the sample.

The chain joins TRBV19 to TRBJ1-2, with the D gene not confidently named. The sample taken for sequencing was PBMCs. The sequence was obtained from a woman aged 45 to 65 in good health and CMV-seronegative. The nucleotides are TGTGCCAGTAGTATGGGCAGACCTAACTATGGCTACACCTTC. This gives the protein CASSMGRPNYGYTF.